Detailed here is one T cell receptor (beta chain). Its matching antigen is unknown. Germline loops: CDR1 MNHEY, CDR2 SVGAGI. J gave up 6 bases and V 1 base, and 10 bases lay outside the gene matches. The CDR3 spans 18 residues. The data were obtained in a study of identical twins. Template switching (which added a universal primer site) was used, and cDNA carried unique molecular identifiers. Using its own MiXCR run on the 5' RACE reads, TCRdb lists one record per CDR3 protein. This table has 640,000 or so distinct CDR3 sequences, approximately 6% appearing once. Overall study results and limits: Cord blood beta clonotypes that were abundant carried fewer insertions, and memory repertoires showed no such trend.

Every sampled donor was Caucasian and healthy. The clonotype comes from a man in his late teens or twenties in good health. The chain recombines TRBV6-5 with TRBJ2-1, with TRBD2 identical over 12 bases. The sequenced sample consisted of naive T cells sorted from blood. The CDR3 nucleotides are TGTGCCAGCAGTTACTTCGCTGCTAGCGGGAGGGCATCCAATGAGCAGTTCTTC. As protein: CASSYFAASGRASNEQFF.